This T cell receptor (beta chain) came from a study of cytomegalovirus exposure and HLA in healthy donors. Study-wide results and caveats: What a later analysis showed was that several of the most significant clusters appeared linked to common viral pathogens. A later analysis linked a missense variant in DCLRE1C to the trimming of TCR beta V and J genes.

Trimming removed 2 bases at V and 2 bases at J, with 7 bases between. The CDR3 is made up of 13 amino acids. Germline loops: CDR1 MNHNY, CDR2 SVGAGI (reference sequence). PCR was performed using 60 Vbeta and 13 Jbeta primers. Some clones are missing from TCRdb's copy, which holds only in-frame ones; the method was immunoSEQ multiplex PCR. The table lists about 170,000 clones, 77% of them singletons. Regarding this clone: No antigen is known for it.

This TCR was recovered from a woman aged 30 to 39 in good health and CMV-seropositive. The chain recombines TRBV6-6 with TRBJ2-7; tentative D call: TRBD1 (6 bases). Sample: PBMCs. The CDR3 DNA reads as TGTGCCAGCAGTTACAGGGGGACCTACGAGCAGTACTTC. Its protein product is CASSYRGTYEQYF.